This T cell receptor (beta chain) was observed in a study of Graves' ophthalmopathy and Graves' hyperthyroidism (dated by TCRdb to about 2018). For context, the study as a whole: Peripheral blood was collected at initial diagnosis, before any treatment. To explore V-J signatures distinguishing ophthalmopathy from hyperthyroidism, a discovery set of 100 or so patients (fewer than 45 ophthalmopathy, over 55 stable hyperthyroidism) was enrolled. In over five hyperthyroidism patients, T-cell repertoires of thyroid tissue and blood were compared. In total, approximately 140 blood samples were TCR-sequenced: 40 to 45 ophthalmopathy, around 75 hyperthyroidism and approximately 17 hyperthyroidism-to-ophthalmopathy patients. The independent validation cohort included 18 to 20 hyperthyroidism patients plus 17 patients who later progressed from hyperthyroidism to ophthalmopathy. TCR beta repertoire signatures were used to distinguish Graves' ophthalmopathy from Graves' hyperthyroidism and to predict progression to ophthalmopathy. Following sampling, methimazole starting at 30 mg daily was administered to hyperthyroidism patients, and high-dose intravenous methylprednisolone was administered to ophthalmopathy patients. The research as a whole found: In cross-validation, the 13-signature model distinguished ophthalmopathy from stable hyperthyroidism with approximately 90% sensitivity and about 81% specificity, while in the test set the corresponding values were about 80% and 75%. Most expanded thyroid clonotypes with a frequency above 0.001 also appeared in blood, which suggests that blood repertoires may reflect the immune response in the thyroid. Sample size was not predetermined statistically, and investigators were not blinded to group allocation. In validation, the model predicted ophthalmopathy progression with about 71% sensitivity and roughly 72% specificity; roughly eleven predicted patients were CT-confirmed with GO in a median of approximately 6.5 months.

For repertoire sequencing, TCR beta CDR3 regions were amplified from RNA transcripts. A first-round RT-PCR used HTBI primers with the Qiagen OneStep RT-PCR kit, followed by a second-round multiplex PCR, size selection and purification. Sequencing of the libraries was carried out on an Illumina HiSeq2000 in paired-end mode with 100 bp reads. Regarding the original processing steps: SOAPnuke was used to process the reads, removing any read that contained adapters or uncalled bases, had a mean Phred below 15, or lacked an exact match to the constant primer or identifier. COPE v1.2.5 was used to merge the high-quality paired reads. Each unique nucleotide sequence was treated as a clonotype, and MiTCR v1.1 was used to align the clonotypes to the IMGT TRB V, D and J references. Only V-J combinations with frequency above 0.0001 were analysed, covering around 99% of repertoires. For each V-J combination, a TCR clonal expansion and chaos score was defined as the ratio of F50 clonal expansion to chaos observed in the TCRdist matrix. Welch's t-statistics and random forest were used to narrow the features down to approximately 13 V-J combinations, which were then fed into a naive Bayes classifier. The similarity between thyroid and blood repertoires was quantified using the Morisita-Horn index. TCRdb took the public reads, trimmed them with fastp at Q25, ran MiXCR for clone calling and kept in-frame beta chains. Each CDR3 protein gets just one entry, which takes the most common genes and DNA from the rows behind it. It is TCRdb's table, rather than the study itself, that gives the V and J calls and clone size. A total of about 390,000 distinct CDR3 sequences appear in this sample, about a sixth of them only once. The ten largest make up 2.4% of the sample.

Hyperthyroidism was defined as stable when no progression to ophthalmopathy occurred within 18 months of follow-up. Patients with hyperthyroidism were aged 18 to 65 years, had been newly diagnosed, and had a disease duration of less than 2 months. Anyone with other autoimmune diseases, uncontrolled infections, pregnancy or lactation was excluded from the study. Diagnosis relied on clinical symptoms, serum thyroxine, TRAb, thyroid ultrasound and orbital computed tomography. Using Ficoll-Paque density gradient centrifugation, PBMCs were isolated from approximately 11 ml of fresh peripheral blood. Total RNA was extracted with Trizol reagent and quality-checked on an Agilent 2100 Bioanalyzer. This clonotype was seen ten or more times. Its antigen specificity is not known. No much larger clone exists at a distance of one base, and base qualities are not known. The sequence was collected from an adult woman with stable Graves' hyperthyroidism. Sequenced sample: peripheral blood.

Read as DNA, the sequence is TGTGCCAGCAGTCGAGGGGGATCTAGCGGGAGAACTAAGACCCAGTACTTC. Translated, this gives CASSRGGSSGRTKTQYF. The rearranged chain carries TRBV28 and TRBJ2-5, with TRBD2 identical over 10 junction bases. From a lookup of the germline V gene, CDR1 and CDR2 are MDHEN and SYDVKM. Taken from cysteine to phenylalanine, the CDR3 has 17 residues. Just the 51-base CDR3 DNA is kept, in frame starting at base 1. The germline V and J ends show losses of 5 bases and 6 bases respectively, and no gene match explains 15 bases of the junction.